A single sample is the source of the 19 T cell receptor beta chains below, sequenced in a study of shared clonotypes between healthy human individuals. Generated by immunoSEQ multiplex PCR, the TCRdb table keeps only in-frame clones and is missing some. Here the sample spans just over 2,000,000 clones, 85% to 95% being singletons. The sequencing sample was made of naive CD4+ T cells sorted from blood. Described subset: CD45RA+ positively selected. These receptors were obtained from a man between 18 and 35 years old in good health.

The chain recombines TRBV30 with TRBJ2-1, with TRBD2 matching 9 bases. There are 15 residues in the CDR3. After removal of 1 base from V and 4 bases from J, the junction contained 5 bases not matched to a gene. Per the germline V gene, CDR1 is GTSNPN and CDR2 is SVGIG (reference sequence). The DNA for the CDR3 is TGTGCCTGGAGTGGGCGGGGGGGCGTTTACAATGAGCAGTTCTTC. It translates to CAWSGRGGVYNEQFF.

This clone was found a few times. The chain employs TRBV27 and TRBJ2-3; 16 nucleotides line up with TRBD2. J lost 3 bases, V lost 5 bases, and 8 bases had no gene match. Germline V gives CDR1 MNHEY, CDR2 SMNVEV (reference sequence). The CDR3 totals 18 residues. The CDR3, as DNA: TGTGCCAGCAGTCACCTGGGACTAGCGGGAGGGCCAACAGATACGCAGTATTTT. Its protein product is CASSHLGLAGGPTDTQYF.

This clone has only one observation. The rearrangement joins TRBV6-6 to TRBJ1-5; D not certain. The CDR3 is made up of 14 amino acids. V was cut by 5 bases and J by 2 bases, with 10 bases left in between. Germline V CDR1 and CDR2: MNHNY, SVGAGI (reference sequence). The CDR3 DNA reads as TGTGCCAGCAGTCGAGAGGTTGGCAATCAGCCCCAGCATTTT. Translating gives CASSREVGNQPQHF.

The V call is TRBV2, the J call TRBJ2-7; 10 bases match TRBD1. Germline loops: CDR1 SNHLY, CDR2 FYNNEI. Losses at the gene ends were 6 bases for V and 2 bases for J; bases not matched to a gene: 7. The CDR3 is 15 residues long. CDR3 sequence: CASRGWDRGTYEQYF. DNA for the CDR3: TGTGCCAGCAGGGGATGGGACAGGGGTACCTACGAGCAGTACTTC.

The chain couples TRBV9 to TRBJ2-2, with D unclear. Trimming took off 4 bases at V and 1 base at J, with 14 bases between the two ends. Germline lookup yields CDR1 SGDLS and CDR2 YYNGEE. This CDR3 is built from 16 residues. CDR3 region: CASSPGHGVNTGELFF. The CDR3 bases are TGTGCCAGCAGCCCAGGTCATGGGGTGAACACCGGGGAGCTGTTTTTT.

This sequence joins TRBV28 and TRBJ1-4; 10 bases are shared with TRBD1. The CDR3 is made up of 14 amino acids. CDR1 and CDR2 from the germline V gene are MDHEN and SYDVKM. Trimming cost V 6 bases and J 7 bases; bases outside gene matches: 5. CDR3 sequence (DNA): TGTGCCAGCAGGACAGGGGGCCCAAGTGAAAAACTGTTTTTT. This translates into CASRTGGPSEKLFF.

The chain couples TRBV30 to TRBJ2-1; maybe TRBD2 (6 bases). This CDR3 has 12 residues. Trimming took off 4 bases at V and 9 bases at J, with 13 bases between the two ends. Germline values: CDR1 GTSNPN, CDR2 SVGIG (reference sequence). The chain's CDR3 is CAWTERGSEQFF. The CDR3 nucleotides are TGTGCCTGGACCGAACGGGGGAGTGAGCAGTTCTTC.

The chain has TRBV4-1 and TRBJ1-1; D is possibly TRBD1 (6 bases). CDR1 and CDR2 (germline): MGHRA, YSYEKL. The CDR3 totals 15 residues. The ends were cut back, 1 base at V and 3 bases at J, with 12 bases in the middle. The CDR3 DNA reads as TGCGCCAGCAGCCAAGGGAGGGGGAGGGACACTGAAGCTTTCTTT. Translating it yields CASSQGRGRDTEAFF.

The V call is TRBV18, the J call TRBJ2-5; D gene unclear. Germline CDR1 and CDR2: KGHSH and LQKENI. This CDR3 spans 15 amino acids. V was pared by 0 bases and J by 2 bases, with 10 bases between. CDR3 sequence: CASSPPVALQETQYF. The CDR3 DNA is TGTGCCAGCTCACCACCGGTGGCCCTTCAAGAGACCCAGTACTTC.

The CDR3 is CASSYSRGQNYGYTF. The CDR3 DNA is TGTGCCAGCAGTTACTCGCGGGGGCAGAACTATGGCTACACCTTC. V and J are TRBV6-5 and TRBJ1-2; the D gene is possibly TRBD1 (6 bases). The germline V gene encodes CDR1 MNHEY and CDR2 SVGAGI. The CDR3 spans 15 residues. V was trimmed by 0 bases and J by 2 bases, leaving 10 bases between them.

This clone has only one observation. This chain joins TRBV7-6 and TRBJ2-1; no clear D. Trimming took 1 base from V and 6 from J, leaving 16 bases between them. This CDR3 has 16 residues. Germline CDR1 reads SGHVS; CDR2 reads FNYEAQ. The CDR3 sequence: CASSLEAALGPNEQFF. The CDR3 DNA sequence: TGTGCCAGCAGCTTAGAGGCAGCCCTCGGCCCCAATGAGCAGTTCTTC.

The CDR3 protein is CASSEVGRGNEKLFF. In DNA form, the CDR3 reads TGTGCCAGCAGTGAAGTAGGGAGAGGGAACGAAAAACTGTTTTTT. This chain connects TRBV6-1 to TRBJ1-4; D gene ambiguous. Trimming took off 1 base at V and 8 bases at J, with 14 bases between the two ends. The CDR3 is 15 amino acids. Germline CDR1 MNHNS, CDR2 SASEGT.

The rearrangement links TRBV6-5 to TRBJ2-5; D may be TRBD2 (6 bases). Between the trimmed V and J ends, which lost 8 bases and 5 bases, there was a span of 15 bases. The CDR3 runs 13 residues. The V gene's germline CDR1 is MNHEY and CDR2 SVGAGI. The CDR3 protein is CASGRRETETQYF. CDR3 nucleotide sequence: TGTGCCAGCGGGCGGCGGGAAACGGAGACCCAGTACTTC.

V is TRBV30 and J is TRBJ1-2; TRBD1 matches at 8 bases. Germline-derived CDR1 and CDR2 are GTSNPN and SVGIG (reference sequence). The CDR3 length is 11 residues. With V trimmed by 5 bases and J by 7 bases, 3 bases remained unmatched. The CDR3 DNA is TGTGCCTGGGGGACAGGCCCTGGCTACACCTTC. Amino acids: CAWGTGPGYTF.

The sample holds one count of this clone. The chain joins TRBV5-1 to TRBJ1-1; the D gene is possibly TRBD1 (5 bases). Per germline, CDR1 SGHRS and CDR2 YFSETQ. V shed 2 bases and J shed 1 base, with 12 bases lying between them. This CDR3 is built from 15 residues. The CDR3 DNA follows: TGCGCCAGCAGCTTCTCTGGGGCAGGGAACACTGAAGCTTTCTTT. It codes for CASSFSGAGNTEAFF.

The chain has TRBV6-1 and TRBJ1-1; TRBD1 aligns across 7 bases. V lost 6 bases and J lost 8; bases outside the gene matches: 12. The CDR3 has 14 residues. CDR1 and CDR2 (germline): MNHNS, SASEGT. CDR3 amino acids: CASREGQINFEAFF. In DNA form, the CDR3 reads TGTGCCAGCAGGGAGGGACAGATTAACTTCGAAGCTTTCTTT.

In DNA, the CDR3 is TGTGCCAGCTCATCGCAACCGGGACTAGCGGGAGTTTCCCACGAGCAGTACTTC. The encoded protein is CASSSQPGLAGVSHEQYF. The J gene is TRBJ2-7, the V gene TRBV18; 14 bases are shared with TRBD2. CDR3 length: 18 residues. Germline values: CDR1 KGHSH, CDR2 LQKENI. The ends lost 5 bases at V and 5 bases at J; junction bases unmatched: 14.

V is TRBV19 and J is TRBJ1-2, with a possible D match to TRBD1 (6 bases). CDR1 LNHDA and CDR2 SQIVND come from the germline V gene (reference sequence). The CDR3 runs 14 residues. V was shortened by 5 bases and J by 0 bases, with 10 bases between the two germline ends. The CDR3, as DNA: TGTGCCAGTAGTGAAGGACAGACTAACTATGGCTACACCTTC. Translated: CASSEGQTNYGYTF.

The CDR3 region is CASSIAGSPAKETQYF. DNA for the CDR3: TGCGCCAGCAGTATTGCTGGGAGTCCCGCCAAGGAGACCCAGTACTTC. J is TRBJ2-5 and V is TRBV5-1, with D possibly being TRBD2 (5 bases). The CDR3 is made up of 16 amino acids. Germline V gene lookup returns CDR1 SGHRS and CDR2 YFSETQ. V dropped 5 bases and J dropped 5 bases, with 22 bases sitting between them. Supplemented by reference TRBV5-1 and TRBJ2-5, the full variable domain reads KAGVTQTPRYLIKTRGQQVTLSCSPISGHRSVSWYQQTPGQGLQFLFEYFSETQRNKGNFPGRFSGRQFSNSRSEMNVSTLELGDSALYLCASSIAGSPAKETQYFGPGTRLLVL.